These 8 T cell receptor beta chains were all obtained from the same sample, sequenced in a study of shared clonotypes between healthy human individuals. Clones were read by immunoSEQ multiplex PCR, and TCRdb kept only the in-frame ones, dropping some. The table lists some 630,000 clones, about three quarters of them singletons. Sequencing input: memory CD4+ T cells sorted from blood. Subset described: CD45RA-negative fraction. The receptors stem from a woman aged 25 to 45 in good health.

The chain joins TRBV4-1 to TRBJ2-7, with D tentatively TRBD1 (6 bases). The length of the CDR3 is 15 residues. Trimming took 0 bases from V and 6 from J, leaving 15 bases between them. Germline-derived CDR1 and CDR2 are MGHRA and YSYEKL. Here the CDR3 reads CASSQETGLIAEQYF. The CDR3 DNA is TGCGCCAGCAGCCAAGAAACAGGGTTGATTGCCGAGCAGTACTTC.

V is TRBV4-2 and J is TRBJ2-1; 9 nucleotides align to TRBD2. Unmatched junction bases numbered 17, after V lost 1 base and J lost 7 bases. The germline CDR1 and CDR2 sequences are LGHNA and YNFKEQ. This CDR3 comprises 19 residues. The CDR3 bases are TGTGCCAGCAGCCAAGTTTTGGCGGGAGGGCCTTCTGTAGGAAATGAGCAGTTCTTC. Protein product: CASSQVLAGGPSVGNEQFF.

V is TRBV9 and J is TRBJ2-1; 10 bases line up with TRBD2. CDR3 length: 16 amino acids. Trimming at V came to 3 bases and at J to 5 bases, leaving 8 bases not matched to a gene. The germline CDR1 and CDR2 sequences are SGDLS and YYNGEE. This chain's CDR3 is CASSAIILAGHNEQFF. The CDR3 nucleotides are TGTGCCAGCAGCGCCATAATACTAGCGGGGCACAATGAGCAGTTCTTC. Together with reference TRBV9 and TRBJ2-1, the CDR3 gives the full variable domain: DSGVTQTPKHLITATGQRVTLRCSPRSGDLSVYWYQQSLDQGLQFLIQYYNGEERAKGNILERFSAQQFPDLHSELNLSSLELGDSALYFCASSAIILAGHNEQFFGPGTRLTVL.

The chain employs TRBV30 and TRBJ1-5; D call uncertain. Germline loops: CDR1 GTSNPN, CDR2 SVGIG (reference sequence). CDR3 length equals 13 residues. V was pared by 0 bases and J by 8 bases, with 11 bases between. CDR3 nucleotides: TGTGCCTGGAGTGTAGCGGGGTCGGAGCCCCAGCATTTT. This translates into CAWSVAGSEPQHF.

The CDR3 is CASSRTYTEAFF. CDR3 DNA sequence: TGTGCCAGCAGCCGGACATACACTGAAGCTTTCTTT. The chain uses TRBV5-6 and TRBJ1-1; possibly TRBD1 for D (5 bases). The CDR3 totals 12 residues. V was shortened by 4 bases and J by 3 bases, with 7 bases between the two germline ends. The germline gives CDR1 SGHDT, CDR2 YYEEEE.

The chain links TRBV12-5 to TRBJ2-3, with TRBD2 identical over 11 bases. This CDR3 has 14 residues. Germline V gene data show CDR1 as LGHNT and CDR2 as FRNRAP. V lost 10 bases, J lost 5 bases, and 8 bases stayed unmatched. For the CDR3, the DNA is TGTGCTAATATACTAGCGGGAGTGGAAGATACGCAGTATTTT. Protein: CANILAGVEDTQYF.

This clone was seen a single time. V is TRBV5-4 and J is TRBJ2-3; 13 bases match TRBD2. The CDR3 extends over 16 amino acids. Germline V gene data show CDR1 as SGHNT and CDR2 as YYREEE (reference sequence). V lost 5 bases to trimming and J lost 4 bases; unmatched junction nucleotides: 7. The CDR3 nucleotides read TGTGCCAGCAGTCGGACTAGCGGGAGTGGAGCAGATACGCAGTATTTT. This gives the protein CASSRTSGSGADTQYF.

As to this clone: Possible read error: a much larger clone is one base away. Other DNA variants within this sample encode the same CDR3. V and J are TRBV4-2 and TRBJ2-7, with unresolved D. The CDR3 is 16 amino acids. Germline CDR1 reads LGHNA; CDR2 reads YNFKEQ. V gave up 0 bases and J gave up 4 bases, with 16 bases separating them. CDR3 in DNA: TGTGCCAGCAGCCAAGATCTGGGGAAGGGCTCTTACGAGCAGTACTTC. Translating it yields CASSQDLGKGSYEQYF.